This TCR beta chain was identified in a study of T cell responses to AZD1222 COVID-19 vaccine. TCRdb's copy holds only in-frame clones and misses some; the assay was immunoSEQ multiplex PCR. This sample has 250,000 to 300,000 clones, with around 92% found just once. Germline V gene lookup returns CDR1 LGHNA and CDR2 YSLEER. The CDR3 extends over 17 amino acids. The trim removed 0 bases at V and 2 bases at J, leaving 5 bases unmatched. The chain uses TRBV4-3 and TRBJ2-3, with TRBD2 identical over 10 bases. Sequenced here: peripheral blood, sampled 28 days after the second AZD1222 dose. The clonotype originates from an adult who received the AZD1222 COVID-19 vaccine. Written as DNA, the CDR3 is TGCGCCAGCAGCCAAGATGCGCTAGCGGGGGACACAGATACGCAGTATTTT. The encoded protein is CASSQDALAGDTDTQYF.